The 15 T cell receptor beta chains reported below all come from one sample, sequenced in a study of Ad26.COV2.S vaccination and SARS-CoV-2 variants. Here immunoSEQ multiplex PCR was the method, and the copy in TCRdb shows in-frame clones only, minus some. This sample has about 350,000 clones, with about 90% found just once. Sequencing was performed on peripheral blood, taken after recovery from COVID-19. Receptors were obtained from a human donor who had recovered from COVID-19.

The V gene is TRBV6-5, the J gene TRBJ1-1, with a weak D call TRBD1 (5 bases). Trimming took 2 bases from V and 7 from J, leaving 14 bases between them. This CDR3 is built from 14 residues. Germline V gene sequence: CDR1 MNHEY, CDR2 SVGAGI. CDR3 protein: CASSYGQGPREAFF. In DNA, the CDR3 is TGTGCCAGCAGTTACGGCCAGGGTCCCCGTGAAGCTTTCTTT.

J is TRBJ2-3 and V is TRBV7-6, with TRBD2 matching 9 bases. CDR1 is SGHVS and CDR2 is FNYEAQ in the germline V gene. V shed 1 base and J 0 bases; nucleotides not matched to a gene: 8. There are 18 residues in the CDR3. The CDR3 sequence: CASSLGSGGPYSTDTQYF. CDR3 bases: TGTGCCAGCAGCTTAGGAAGCGGGGGGCCATATAGCACAGATACGCAGTATTTT.

This clone was seen just once. J is TRBJ1-1 and V is TRBV15, with D possibly matching TRBD1 (6 bases). CDR1 is LNHNV, CDR2 YYDKDF, per germline (reference sequence). The CDR3 loop spans 12 amino acids. V dropped 2 bases and J dropped 11 bases, with 12 bases sitting between them. The CDR3 region is CATSRTGLGAFF. The DNA for the CDR3 is TGTGCCACCAGCAGAACAGGGCTGGGGGCTTTCTTT.

V and J are TRBV7-2 and TRBJ2-1; D may be TRBD2 (7 bases). The CDR3 loop spans 15 amino acids. Looked up from germline, CDR1 is SGHTA and CDR2 is FQGNSA. V was clipped by 2 bases and J by 7 bases, with 15 bases between them. For the CDR3, the DNA is TGTGCCAGCAGCTTATGGGGGGGGCCTCGGAATGAGCAGTTCTTC. This translates into CASSLWGGPRNEQFF.

The V and J genes are TRBV29-1 and TRBJ1-4; 7 bases are a match to TRBD1. V shed 6 bases and J 7 bases; nucleotides not matched to a gene: 11. Germline V gives CDR1 SQVTM, CDR2 ANQGSEA. CDR3 length: 14 amino acids. The CDR3 region is CSVGRAGGPEKLFF. Written as DNA, the CDR3 is TGCAGCGTAGGAAGGGCAGGGGGTCCTGAAAAACTGTTTTTT.

The count of this clone is one. The chain joins TRBV7-8 to TRBJ2-3; 9 bases align to TRBD1. CDR1 and CDR2 from the germline V gene are SGHVS and FQNEAQ. The CDR3 length is 18 residues. After removal of 4 bases from V and 1 base from J, the junction contained 12 bases not matched to a gene. CDR3 DNA sequence: TGTGCCAGCAGCTCCTTACCGAGGACAGGGGCCCGCACAGATACGCAGTATTTT. Its translation is CASSSLPRTGARTDTQYF.

The CDR3 coding sequence is TGTGCCAGCTCATTTCCCGGGAACATTCAGTACTTC. It specifies CASSFPGNIQYF. The rearrangement joins TRBV6-6 to TRBJ2-4; D gene ambiguous. The CDR3 has 12 residues. Germline assignment: CDR1 MNHNY and CDR2 SVGAGI (reference sequence). Trimming shortened V by 8 bases and J by 7 bases, and 12 bases separated the two germline ends.

The chain combines TRBV18 with TRBJ2-3, with 10 bases fitting TRBD2. Germline trimming cut 1 base from V and 4 bases from J; bases unmatched to any gene: 8. Per germline, CDR1 KGHSH and CDR2 LQKENI. CDR3 size: 17 residues. The CDR3 DNA is TGTGCCAGCTCACCACTCCCAGCGGGGGGGATCTCAGATACGCAGTATTTT. This gives the protein CASSPLPAGGISDTQYF.

For the CDR3, the DNA is TGCAGCGTTGATGGTGACAGTAATACTGAAGCTTTCTTT. As protein: CSVDGDSNTEAFF. The V and J genes are TRBV29-1 and TRBJ1-1, with D maybe TRBD1 (5 bases). The CDR3 has 13 amino acids. V lost 3 bases, J lost 5 bases, and 13 bases lay in between. CDR1 is SQVTM and CDR2 is ANQGSEA in the germline V gene.

The chain has TRBV7-9 and TRBJ1-6; the match to TRBD1 covers 10 bases. CDR3 size: 15 residues. V gave up 7 bases and J gave up 8 bases; unmatched junction bases: 8. Germline loops: CDR1 SEHNR, CDR2 FQNEAQ (reference sequence). CDR3 sequence (DNA): TGTGCCAGCAACCTCGGGACAGGGGCTCATTCACCCCTCCACTTT. Its translation: CASNLGTGAHSPLHF.

The J gene is TRBJ2-3, the V gene TRBV10-2; 12 positions match TRBD2. Germline CDR1 WSHSY, CDR2 SAAADI. The CDR3 has 17 residues. V was clipped by 4 bases and J by 8 bases; unmatched bases: 13. CDR3 protein: CASSAGLAGGRKGTQYF. CDR3 coding DNA: TGCGCCAGCAGTGCTGGGCTAGCGGGGGGGCGAAAAGGTACGCAGTATTTT.

This chain links TRBV5-4 with TRBJ2-2; possibly TRBD1 for D (6 bases). Trimming took off 0 bases at V and 6 bases at J, with 12 bases between the two ends. This CDR3 comprises 15 residues. Germline V gene lookup returns CDR1 SGHNT and CDR2 YYREEE (reference sequence). In nucleotides, the CDR3 is TGTGCCAGCAGCTTGGGGAACAGGGCGTCCGGGGAGCTGTTTTTT. Amino acid sequence: CASSLGNRASGELFF. Variable domain in full (rest from reference TRBV5-4 and TRBJ2-2): ETGVTQSPTHLIKTRGQQVTLRCSSQSGHNTVSWYQQALGQGPQFIFQYYREEENGRGNFPPRFSGLQFPNYSSELNVNALELDDSALYLCASSLGNRASGELFFGEGSRLTVL.

The rearrangement joins TRBV25-1 to TRBJ2-7; D is ambiguous. CDR3 size: 14 residues. Germline loops: CDR1 MGHDK, CDR2 SYGVNS. Between the trimmed V and J ends, which lost 1 base and 4 bases, there was a span of 11 bases. The CDR3 nucleotides read TGTGCCAGCAGTGAATCCGGCACAGCGTACGAGCAGTACTTC. Its protein is CASSESGTAYEQYF.

The rearrangement links TRBV11-2 to TRBJ2-7, with D perhaps matching TRBD1 (6 bases). Germline V gives CDR1 SGHAT, CDR2 FQNNGV. V was cut by 1 base and J by 2 bases, with 12 bases left in between. CDR3 length: 15 amino acids. The CDR3 here is CASSLGGGATYEQYF. CDR3 in DNA: TGTGCCAGCAGCTTAGGAGGGGGAGCCACCTACGAGCAGTACTTC.

This rearrangement joins TRBV9 to TRBJ1-2; D is possibly TRBD1 (5 bases). Looked up from germline, CDR1 is SGDLS and CDR2 is YYNGEE. V was cut by 3 bases and J by 4 bases, with 10 bases left in between. The CDR3 covers 13 residues. The CDR3 here is CASSAGTPYGYTF. The CDR3 coding sequence is TGTGCCAGCAGCGCAGGGACCCCCTATGGCTACACCTTC.